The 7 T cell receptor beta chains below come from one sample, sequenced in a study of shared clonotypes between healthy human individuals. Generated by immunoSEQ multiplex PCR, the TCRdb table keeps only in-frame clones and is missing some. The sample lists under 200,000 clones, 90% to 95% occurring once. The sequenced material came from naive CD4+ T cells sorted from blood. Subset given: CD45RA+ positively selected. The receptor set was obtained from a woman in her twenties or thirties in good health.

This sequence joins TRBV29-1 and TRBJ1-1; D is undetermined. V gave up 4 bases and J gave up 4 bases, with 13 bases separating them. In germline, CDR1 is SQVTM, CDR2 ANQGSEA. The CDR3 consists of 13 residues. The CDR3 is CSVGGGEGTEAFF. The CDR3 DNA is TGCAGCGTTGGCGGCGGGGAGGGCACTGAAGCTTTCTTT.

The CDR3 DNA follows: TGTGCCAGCAGTGATTCAGAAAGAGCCTCCTACGAGCAGTACTTC. Protein sequence: CASSDSERASYEQYF. This sequence joins TRBV25-1 and TRBJ2-7, with no clear D. Trimming cost V 3 bases and J 0 bases, with 12 bases left between them. Looked up from germline, CDR1 is MGHDK and CDR2 is SYGVNS. This CDR3 is 15 amino acids long.

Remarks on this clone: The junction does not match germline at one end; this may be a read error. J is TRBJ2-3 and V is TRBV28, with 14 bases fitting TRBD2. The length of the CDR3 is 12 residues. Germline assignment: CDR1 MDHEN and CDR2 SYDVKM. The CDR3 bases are TGTGCCAGCAGTAGACTAGCGGGAGGGCCGAATTTT. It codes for CASSRLAGGPNF.

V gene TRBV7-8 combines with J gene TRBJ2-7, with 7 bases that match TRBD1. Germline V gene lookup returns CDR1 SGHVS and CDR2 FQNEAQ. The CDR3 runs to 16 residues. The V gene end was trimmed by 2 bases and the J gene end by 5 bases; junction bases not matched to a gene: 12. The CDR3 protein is CASSLSSAGGPHEQYF. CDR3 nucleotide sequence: TGTGCCAGCAGCTTATCGTCCGCAGGGGGTCCCCACGAGCAGTACTTC.

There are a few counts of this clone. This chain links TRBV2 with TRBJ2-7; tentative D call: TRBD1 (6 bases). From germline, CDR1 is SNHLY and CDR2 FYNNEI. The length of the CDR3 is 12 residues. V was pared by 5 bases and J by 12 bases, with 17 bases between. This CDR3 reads CASSRPGTSLYF. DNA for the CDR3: TGTGCCAGCAGTCGTCCCGGGACAAGTTTGTACTTC.

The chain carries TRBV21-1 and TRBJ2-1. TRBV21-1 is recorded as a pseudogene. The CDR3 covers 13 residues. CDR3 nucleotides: TGTGCCAGCAGCAAACGGAAAGGGTTCGGGCAGTTCTTC. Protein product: CASSKRKGFGQFF.

CDR3 amino acids: CASSQVTSGKVFYEQYF. The CDR3 nucleotides are TGCGCCAGCAGCCAGGTGACTAGCGGGAAAGTTTTTTACGAGCAGTACTTC. The gene calls are TRBV4-1 and TRBJ2-7; TRBD2 aligns across 11 bases. Trimming removed 3 bases from V and 4 bases from J; junction bases left unmatched: 11. Germline CDR1 MGHRA, CDR2 YSYEKL. The CDR3 is 17 residues long.